Described below is a single T cell receptor beta chain sequence and its context. This receptor's antigen is unknown. Base-call qualities are not available, and no considerably larger clone is one nucleotide away. The source of the sample is a study of T-cell reconstitution after alpha-beta-depleted transplantation in children listed by TCRdb under 2016. Background on the whole study: The study quantitatively tracked T-cell immune reconstitution after TCRalphabeta/CD19-depleted allogeneic hematopoietic cell transplantation in children using TCR repertoire profiling.

Library construction relied on PCR. Data came from an Illumina HiSeq 2500. TCR libraries were prepared with molecular barcoding, using unique molecular identifiers to normalize TCRbeta repertoire quantification. TCRdb's own reprocessing of the public reads used fastp at Q25 and MiXCR and kept productive beta chains. Here each entry gathers all rows of one CDR3 protein and keeps the most common genes and DNA. Across this sample there are 150,000 to 250,000 distinct CDR3 sequences, with approximately 15% seen only once. The leading ten clones occupy under 15% of the sample. CDR1 and CDR2, looked up from the germline V gene, are SGHTA and FQGNSA. The cysteine opens and the phenylalanine closes a CDR3 of 17 amino acids. Just CDR3 DNA is preserved here, 51 bases in frame from base 1. Trimming leaves V shorter by 3 bases and J shorter by 4 bases, with the junction holding 4 bases beyond the gene matches.

Source: PBMCs from the stem cell graft donor, taken from the stem cell graft. The chain was built from TRBV7-2 and TRBJ2-3; the junction holds 16 bases that match TRBD2. This TCR was sampled from a human donor who donated a stem cell graft to a child with acute lymphoblastic leukemia. The CDR3 sequence is CASSFLGLAGGSDTQYF. The sequenced DNA: TGTGCCAGCAGCTTCCTGGGACTAGCGGGAGGGTCAGATACGCAGTATTTT. Reference TRBV7-2 and TRBJ2-3 genes cover what lies past the CDR3, so the full variable domain is GAGVSQSPSNKVTEKGKDVELRCDPISGHTALYWYRQSLGQGLEFLIYFQGNSAPDKSGLPSDRFSAERTGGSVSTLTIQRTQQEDSAVYLCASSFLGLAGGSDTQYFGPGTRLTVL.